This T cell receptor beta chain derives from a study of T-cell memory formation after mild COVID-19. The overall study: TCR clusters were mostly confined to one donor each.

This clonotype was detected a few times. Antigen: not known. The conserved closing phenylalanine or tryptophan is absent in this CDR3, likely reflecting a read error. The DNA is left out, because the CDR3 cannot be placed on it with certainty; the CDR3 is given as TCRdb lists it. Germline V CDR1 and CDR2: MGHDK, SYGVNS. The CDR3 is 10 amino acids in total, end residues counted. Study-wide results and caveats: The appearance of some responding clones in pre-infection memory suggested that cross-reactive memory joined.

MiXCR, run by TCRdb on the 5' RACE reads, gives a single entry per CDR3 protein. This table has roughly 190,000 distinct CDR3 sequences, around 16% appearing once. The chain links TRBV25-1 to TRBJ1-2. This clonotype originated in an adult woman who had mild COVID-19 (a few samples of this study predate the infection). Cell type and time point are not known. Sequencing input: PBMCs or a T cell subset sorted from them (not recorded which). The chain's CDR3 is CAISTVHPHP.